These 25 T cell receptor beta chains originate from one sample sequenced in a study of cytomegalovirus exposure and HLA in healthy donors. The primer mix had 60 Vbeta and 13 Jbeta primers. The repertoire was sequenced with immunoSEQ multiplex PCR; TCRdb's copy has only in-frame clones and lacks some. The sample holds 160,000 or so clones; around 82% are singletons and the top ten take around 6%. The sequencing input was PBMCs. These receptors were taken from a man aged 40-50 years in good health and CMV-seronegative.

J is TRBJ1-2 and V is TRBV29-1; 11 positions match TRBD1. Trimming at V came to 6 bases and at J to 6 bases, leaving 6 bases not matched to a gene. This CDR3 contains 13 residues. The germline gives CDR1 SQVTM, CDR2 ANQGSEA. CDR3 sequence: CSVAGTGGHGYTF. The CDR3 region has the DNA TGCAGCGTCGCCGGGACAGGGGGTCATGGCTACACCTTC.

This chain connects TRBV7-2 to TRBJ1-1, with D possibly TRBD1 on 5 matching bases. Germline-derived CDR1 and CDR2 are SGHTA and FQGNSA. Between the trimmed V and J ends, which lost 5 bases and 3 bases, there was a span of 25 bases. The CDR3 is 18 residues long. This CDR3 is CASSPTGWGAGGDTEAFF. In DNA, the CDR3 is TGTGCCAGCAGCCCTACAGGTTGGGGTGCGGGCGGGGACACTGAAGCTTTCTTT. Looking up the rest from reference TRBV7-2 and TRBJ1-1 gives the full variable domain: GAGVSQSPSNKVTEKGKDVELRCDPISGHTALYWYRQSLGQGLEFLIYFQGNSAPDKSGLPSDRFSAERTGGSVSTLTIQRTQQEDSAVYLCASSPTGWGAGGDTEAFFGQGTRLTVV.

This clone was detected a few times. This sequence joins TRBV12-5 and TRBJ2-5, with TRBD2 matching 8 bases. The CDR3 is made up of 15 amino acids. J lost 5 bases, V lost 1 base, and 6 bases had no gene match. Looked up from germline, CDR1 is LGHNT and CDR2 is FRNRAP. This CDR3 is CASGLGGGIGETQYF. The CDR3 DNA is TGTGCTAGTGGTTTGGGCGGGGGGATCGGGGAGACCCAGTACTTC.

The chain recombines TRBV18 with TRBJ1-2; the D gene is possibly TRBD1 (5 bases). Germline V gene lookup returns CDR1 KGHSH and CDR2 LQKENI. Trimming stripped 0 bases from V and 8 bases from J, with 13 bases between. The CDR3 has 14 amino acids. CDR3 sequence (DNA): TGTGCCAGCTCACCACCGGGGCACTTCGACGGCTACACCTTC. Its protein is CASSPPGHFDGYTF.

The J gene is TRBJ1-1, the V gene TRBV10-2, with D possibly matching TRBD1 (6 bases). Per the germline V gene, CDR1 is WSHSY and CDR2 is SAAADI. This CDR3 has 11 residues. V lost 7 bases and J 8 bases, leaving 11 bases between the germline ends. CDR3 nucleotides: TGCGCCAGCACCGGGGGGCGGGAAGCTTTCTTT. It codes for CASTGGREAFF.

The chain uses TRBV19 and TRBJ2-7; no definite D call. The CDR3 contains 14 residues. Germline loops: CDR1 LNHDA, CDR2 SQIVND (reference sequence). V was cut by 3 bases and J by 1 base, with 10 bases left in between. The CDR3 DNA is TGTGCCAGTAGTATCGCAGGATTATCCTACGAGCAGTACTTC. Translated: CASSIAGLSYEQYF.

This clone was found once. V usage is TRBV5-4 and J usage is TRBJ2-6; 7 bases fit TRBD1. Germline V CDR1 and CDR2: SGHNT, YYREEE (reference sequence). The CDR3 runs 18 residues. The V segment lost 0 bases and the J segment 0 bases; nucleotides outside the gene matches: 6. The CDR3 loop reads CASSLGGGLGSGANVLTF. The CDR3 coding sequence is TGTGCCAGCAGCTTGGGAGGGGGCCTAGGCTCTGGGGCCAACGTCCTGACTTTC.

A word on this clone: One end of the junction varies from germline; a read error may be responsible. This sequence joins TRBV5-4 and TRBJ2-6, with 8 bases lining up with TRBD2. Germline-derived CDR1 and CDR2 are SGHNT and YYREEE (reference sequence). CDR3 length: 17 amino acids. The CDR3 here is CASSPRRGAVGANVPTF. The CDR3 nucleotides are TGTGCCAGCAGCCCCCGGCGGGGGGCGGTGGGGGCCAACGTCCCGACTTTC.

This rearrangement joins TRBV5-4 to TRBJ1-2; perhaps TRBD1 as D (5 bases). The germline V gene encodes CDR1 SGHNT and CDR2 YYREEE (reference sequence). Trimming cost V 0 bases and J 4 bases, with 10 bases left between them. This CDR3 is built from 14 residues. The CDR3: CASSLVGGPYGYTF. In DNA, the CDR3 is TGTGCCAGCAGCTTGGTGGGGGGACCCTATGGCTACACCTTC.

The V and J genes are TRBV2 and TRBJ2-7; TRBD2 aligns across 10 bases. This CDR3 region has 17 residues. Germline V gene data show CDR1 as SNHLY and CDR2 as FYNNEI. V lost 0 bases and J lost 4; bases outside the gene matches: 9. CDR3 sequence (DNA): TGTGCCAGCAGTGAAGCCTCTGGACTAGCGGCAGAATACGAGCAGTACTTC. Translating gives CASSEASGLAAEYEQYF.

The rearrangement joins TRBV4-1 to TRBJ2-7; D is unresolved. The germline CDR1 and CDR2 sequences are MGHRA and YSYEKL. The CDR3 runs 14 residues. V lost 0 bases and J 0 bases, leaving 6 bases between the germline ends. CDR3 DNA sequence: TGCGCCAGCAGCCAAGATCACAGCTCCTACGAGCAGTACTTC. The encoded protein is CASSQDHSSYEQYF.

J is TRBJ2-5 and V is TRBV4-1, with TRBD2 matching 7 bases. Trimming removed 4 bases from V and 1 base from J; junction bases left unmatched: 12. CDR3 length equals 17 residues. In germline, CDR1 is MGHRA, CDR2 YSYEKL. DNA of the CDR3: TGCGCCAGCAGCCCACCACGATCTAGCGGTACCCAAGAGACCCAGTACTTC. It codes for CASSPPRSSGTQETQYF.

This rearrangement joins TRBV29-1 to TRBJ2-7, with TRBD1 matching 12 bases. The CDR3 covers 13 residues. Per germline, CDR1 SQVTM and CDR2 ANQGSEA. With V trimmed by 4 bases and J by 6 bases, 4 bases remained unmatched. The CDR3 spells CSVAGTGGSEQYF. CDR3 in DNA: TGCAGCGTTGCCGGGACAGGGGGCTCCGAGCAGTACTTC.

The chain employs TRBV10-3 and TRBJ2-1; 11 nucleotides align to TRBD2. The CDR3 runs 16 residues. The V and J ends lost 7 bases and 2 bases, in that order; junction bases with no gene match: 7. Looked up from germline, CDR1 is ENHRY and CDR2 is SYGVKD. CDR3 sequence reads: CAIKTSGSGTYNEQFF. The CDR3 nucleotides read TGTGCCATCAAAACTAGCGGGAGCGGAACCTACAATGAGCAGTTCTTC.

The genes are TRBV4-3 and TRBJ2-5; 11 positions match TRBD2. Germline assignment: CDR1 LGHNA and CDR2 YSLEER. The CDR3 loop spans 16 amino acids. With V trimmed by 3 bases and J by 2 bases, 5 bases remained unmatched. The CDR3 DNA reads as TGCGCCAGCAGCCAGGGAGGGACTAGCGGTCAAGAGACCCAGTACTTC. Protein: CASSQGGTSGQETQYF.

This CDR3 reads CASSPWTSPTNYGYTF. In nucleotides, the CDR3 is TGTGCCAGCAGCCCGTGGACAAGCCCGACTAACTATGGCTACACCTTC. The rearrangement links TRBV2 to TRBJ1-2, with D perhaps TRBD1 (5 bases). The germline CDR1 and CDR2 sequences are SNHLY and FYNNEI. The CDR3 is 16 residues long. Trimming removed 6 bases at V and 0 bases at J, with 17 bases between.

The V gene is TRBV6-5, the J gene TRBJ2-7, with D perhaps TRBD1 (6 bases). The CDR3 loop spans 14 amino acids. From germline, CDR1 is MNHEY and CDR2 SVGAGI. V dropped 5 bases and J dropped 0 bases, with 11 bases sitting between them. The CDR3: CASSRTADSYEQYF. CDR3 coding DNA: TGTGCCAGCAGTCGGACAGCCGACTCCTACGAGCAGTACTTC.

J is TRBJ2-7 and V is TRBV5-1, with D hard to call. This CDR3 has 12 amino acids. Trimming stripped 3 bases from V and 4 bases from J, with 8 bases between. The germline CDR1 and CDR2 sequences are SGHRS and YFSETQ. Here the CDR3 DNA reads TGCGCCAGCAGCTCCACAGCATACGAGCAGTACTTC. Translated, it gives CASSSTAYEQYF.

In nucleotides, the CDR3 is TGTGCCAGCAGTGAATATACGGGCACAGATACGCAGTATTTT. Its protein is CASSEYTGTDTQYF. The chain has TRBV25-1 and TRBJ2-3, with D uncertain. The V end lost 0 bases, the J end lost 1 base, and 5 bases lay between the germline ends. This CDR3 is 14 amino acids long. Per the germline V gene, CDR1 is MGHDK and CDR2 is SYGVNS.

The rearrangement joins TRBV7-9 to TRBJ2-5, with 12 bases lining up with TRBD2. The V gene's germline CDR1 is SEHNR and CDR2 FQNEAQ (reference sequence). The V segment lost 6 bases and the J segment 2 bases; nucleotides outside the gene matches: 4. The CDR3 is made up of 15 amino acids. The CDR3 loop reads CASRRTSGIQETQYF. The CDR3 DNA is TGTGCCAGCAGGCGGACTAGCGGGATACAAGAGACCCAGTACTTC.

This chain links TRBV6-1 with TRBJ1-5, with 7 bases fitting TRBD1. Germline assignment: CDR1 MNHNS and CDR2 SASEGT. V dropped 2 bases and J dropped 0; count of bases not matched to a gene: 13. The CDR3 runs 19 residues. The CDR3 here is CASSEFPRQGQYSNQPQHF. CDR3 in DNA: TGTGCCAGCAGTGAATTTCCGAGACAGGGACAATATAGCAATCAGCCCCAGCATTTT.

V is TRBV27 and J is TRBJ1-6; D is perhaps TRBD1 (5 bases). The CDR3 sequence is 13 residues long. Germline lookup yields CDR1 MNHEY and CDR2 SMNVEV (reference sequence). V gave up 2 bases and J gave up 7 bases, with 6 bases separating them. In DNA form, the CDR3 reads TGTGCCAGCAGTTTAGGGGGGAATTCACCCCTCCACTTT. Translating gives CASSLGGNSPLHF.

This clone was found once. The V call is TRBV10-1, the J call TRBJ2-7; no definite D call. The V gene's germline CDR1 is WNHNN and CDR2 SYGVQD (reference sequence). The CDR3 totals 14 residues. Deletions cut 0 bases from V and 5 bases from J, with 11 bases between. In DNA, the CDR3 is TGCGCCAGCAGTGAGTCCGTAGATTTCGACGAGCAGTACTTC. Translated: CASSESVDFDEQYF.

The V call is TRBV5-6, the J call TRBJ2-1, with TRBD1 matching 11 bases. Germline values: CDR1 SGHDT, CDR2 YYEEEE. The CDR3 consists of 16 residues. With 4 bases clipped from V and 4 bases from J, the junction kept 7 bases outside the gene matches. The CDR3 protein is CASSRDRGNTYNEQFF. Here the CDR3 DNA reads TGTGCCAGCAGCAGGGACAGGGGGAACACTTACAATGAGCAGTTCTTC.

J is TRBJ2-2 and V is TRBV18; a possible D gene is TRBD2 (6 bases). Per the germline V gene, CDR1 is KGHSH and CDR2 is LQKENI. CDR3 length equals 16 residues. V was trimmed by 3 bases and J by 2 bases, leaving 13 bases between them. The CDR3 region is CASSPMPGLNTGELFF. The CDR3 region has the DNA TGTGCCAGCTCACCGATGCCGGGACTTAACACCGGGGAGCTGTTTTTT.